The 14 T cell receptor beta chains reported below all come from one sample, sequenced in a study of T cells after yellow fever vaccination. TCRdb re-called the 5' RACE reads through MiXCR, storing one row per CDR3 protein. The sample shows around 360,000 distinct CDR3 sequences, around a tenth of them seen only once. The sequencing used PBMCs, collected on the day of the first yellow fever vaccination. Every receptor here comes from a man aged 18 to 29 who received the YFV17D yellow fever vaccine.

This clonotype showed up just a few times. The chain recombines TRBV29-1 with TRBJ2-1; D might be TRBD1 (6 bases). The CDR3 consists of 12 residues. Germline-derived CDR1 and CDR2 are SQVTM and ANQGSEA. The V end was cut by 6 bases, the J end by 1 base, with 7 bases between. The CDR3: CSVGQSYNEQFF. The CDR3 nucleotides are TGCAGCGTAGGACAGTCCTACAATGAGCAGTTCTTC.

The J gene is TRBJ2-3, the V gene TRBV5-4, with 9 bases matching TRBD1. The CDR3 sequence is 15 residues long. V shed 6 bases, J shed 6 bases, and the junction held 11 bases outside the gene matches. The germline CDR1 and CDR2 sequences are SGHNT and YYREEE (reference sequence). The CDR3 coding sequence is TGTGCCAGCATAAAGGGGGGACAGGGTGAGGATACGCAGTATTTT. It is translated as CASIKGGQGEDTQYF. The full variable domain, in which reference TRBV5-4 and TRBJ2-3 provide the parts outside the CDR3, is ETGVTQSPTHLIKTRGQQVTLRCSSQSGHNTVSWYQQALGQGPQFIFQYYREEENGRGNFPPRFSGLQFPNYSSELNVNALELDDSALYLCASIKGGQGEDTQYFGPGTRLTVL.

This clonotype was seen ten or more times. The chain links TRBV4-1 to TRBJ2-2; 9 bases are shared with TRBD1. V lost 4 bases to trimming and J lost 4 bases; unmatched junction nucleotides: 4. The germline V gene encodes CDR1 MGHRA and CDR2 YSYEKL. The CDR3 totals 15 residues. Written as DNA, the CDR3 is TGCGCCAGCAGCCTGGGACAGGGTGTCACCGGGGAGCTGTTTTTT. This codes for CASSLGQGVTGELFF.

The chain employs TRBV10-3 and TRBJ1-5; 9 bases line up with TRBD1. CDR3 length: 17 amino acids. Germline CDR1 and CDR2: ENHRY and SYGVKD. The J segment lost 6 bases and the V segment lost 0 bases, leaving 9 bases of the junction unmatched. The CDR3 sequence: CAISESLRDRESQPQHF. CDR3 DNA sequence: TGTGCCATCAGTGAGTCCCTCCGGGACAGGGAGTCTCAGCCCCAGCATTTT.

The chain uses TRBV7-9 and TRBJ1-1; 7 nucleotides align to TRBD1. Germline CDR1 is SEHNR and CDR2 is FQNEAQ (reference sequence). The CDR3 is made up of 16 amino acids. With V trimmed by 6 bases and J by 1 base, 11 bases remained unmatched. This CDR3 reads CASSRQGRVPNTEAFF. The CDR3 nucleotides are TGTGCCAGCAGTCGACAGGGTCGAGTCCCGAACACTGAAGCTTTCTTT.

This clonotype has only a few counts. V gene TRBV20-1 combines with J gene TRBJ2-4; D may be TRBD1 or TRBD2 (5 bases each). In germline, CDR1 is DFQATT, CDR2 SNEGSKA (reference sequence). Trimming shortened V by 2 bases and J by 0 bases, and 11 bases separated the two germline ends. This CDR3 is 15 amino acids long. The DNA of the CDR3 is TGCAGTGCTAGATGGGGACGTGTAGCCAAAAACATTCAGTACTTC. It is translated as CSARWGRVAKNIQYF.

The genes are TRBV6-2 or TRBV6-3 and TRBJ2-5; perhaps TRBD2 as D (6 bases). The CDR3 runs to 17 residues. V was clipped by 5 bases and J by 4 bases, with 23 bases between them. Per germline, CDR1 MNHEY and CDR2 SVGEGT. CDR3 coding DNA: TGTGCCAGCAGTCGTAGGGATAGCGGTTTAAGAGGAGAGACCCAGTACTTC. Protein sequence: CASSRRDSGLRGETQYF.

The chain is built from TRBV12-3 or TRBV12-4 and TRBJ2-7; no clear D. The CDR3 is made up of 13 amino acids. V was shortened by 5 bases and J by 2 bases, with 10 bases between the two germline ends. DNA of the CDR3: TGTGCCAGCAGTGCTCGACGGACCTACGAGCAGTACTTC. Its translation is CASSARRTYEQYF.

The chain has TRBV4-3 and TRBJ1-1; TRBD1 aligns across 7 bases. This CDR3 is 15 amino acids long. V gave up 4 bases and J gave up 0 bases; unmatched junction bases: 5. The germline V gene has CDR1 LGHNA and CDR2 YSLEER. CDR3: CASSLGTALNTEAFF. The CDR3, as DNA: TGCGCCAGCAGCCTCGGGACAGCTTTGAACACTGAAGCTTTCTTT.

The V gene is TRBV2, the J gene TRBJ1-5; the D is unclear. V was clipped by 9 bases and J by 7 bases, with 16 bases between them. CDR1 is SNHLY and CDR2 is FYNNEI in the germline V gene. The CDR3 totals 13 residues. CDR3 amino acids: CASCQESKQPQHF. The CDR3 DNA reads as TGTGCCAGTTGTCAGGAGTCCAAACAGCCCCAGCATTTT.

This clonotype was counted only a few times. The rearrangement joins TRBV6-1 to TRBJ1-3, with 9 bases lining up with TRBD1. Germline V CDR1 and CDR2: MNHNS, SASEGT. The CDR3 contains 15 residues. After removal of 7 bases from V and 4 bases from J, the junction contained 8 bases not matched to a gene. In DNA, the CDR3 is TGTGCCAGCACCTTACAGGGGGCGAGAGGAAACACCATATATTTT. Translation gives CASTLQGARGNTIYF.

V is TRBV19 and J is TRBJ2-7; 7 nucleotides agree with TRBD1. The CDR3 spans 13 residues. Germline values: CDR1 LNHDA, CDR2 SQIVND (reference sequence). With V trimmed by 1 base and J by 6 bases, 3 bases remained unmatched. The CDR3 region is CASSIATGSEQYV. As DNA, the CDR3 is TGTGCCAGTAGTATAGCGACAGGGAGCGAGCAGTACGTC.

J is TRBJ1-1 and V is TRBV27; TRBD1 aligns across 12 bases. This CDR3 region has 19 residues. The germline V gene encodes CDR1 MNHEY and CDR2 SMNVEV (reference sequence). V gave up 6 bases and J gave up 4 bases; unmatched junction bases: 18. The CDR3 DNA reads TGTGCCAGCAGCCGGAAAGGGACAGGGGGCCGTATTCGGAGCACTGAAGCTTTCTTT. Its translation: CASSRKGTGGRIRSTEAFF.

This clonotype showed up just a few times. CDR3 region: CASTLTYLATGELFF. The CDR3 nucleotides are TGTGCCAGCACTCTAACATACCTCGCGACCGGGGAGCTGTTTTTT. The chain joins TRBV12-3 or TRBV12-4 to TRBJ2-2; D unresolved. The germline V and J ends were trimmed by 7 bases and 5 bases, with 17 bases remaining between them. CDR3 size: 15 residues.